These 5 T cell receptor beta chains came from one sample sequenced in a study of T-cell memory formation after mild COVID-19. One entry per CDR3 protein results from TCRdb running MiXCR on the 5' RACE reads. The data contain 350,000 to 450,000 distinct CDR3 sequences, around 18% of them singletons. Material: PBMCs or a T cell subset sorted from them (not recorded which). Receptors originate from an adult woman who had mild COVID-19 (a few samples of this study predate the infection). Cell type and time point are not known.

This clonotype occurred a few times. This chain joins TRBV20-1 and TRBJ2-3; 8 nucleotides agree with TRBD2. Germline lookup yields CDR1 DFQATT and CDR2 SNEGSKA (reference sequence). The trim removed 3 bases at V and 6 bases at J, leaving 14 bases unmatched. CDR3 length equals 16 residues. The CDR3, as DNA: TGCAGTGCTAGCGGACCTGGGACTAGACCTCTGGATACGCAGTATTTT. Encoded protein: CSASGPGTRPLDTQYF.

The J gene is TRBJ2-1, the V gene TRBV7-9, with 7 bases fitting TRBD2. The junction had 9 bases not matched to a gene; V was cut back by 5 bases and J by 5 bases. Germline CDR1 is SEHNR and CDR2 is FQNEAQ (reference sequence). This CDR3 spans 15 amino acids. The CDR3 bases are TGTGCCAGCAGCGTGCACGGGGCGGGAGACAATGAGCAGTTCTTC. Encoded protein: CASSVHGAGDNEQFF.

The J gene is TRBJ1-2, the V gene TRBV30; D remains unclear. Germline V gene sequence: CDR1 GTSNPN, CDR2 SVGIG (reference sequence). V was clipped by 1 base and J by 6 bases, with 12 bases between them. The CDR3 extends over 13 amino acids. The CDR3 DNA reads TGTGCCTGGAGTGGGAGTGAGGGAAATGGCTACACCTTC. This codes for CAWSGSEGNGYTF.

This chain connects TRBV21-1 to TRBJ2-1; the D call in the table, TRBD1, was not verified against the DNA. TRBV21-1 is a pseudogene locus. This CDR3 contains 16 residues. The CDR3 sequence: CASSHGPGKRDNEQFF. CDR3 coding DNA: TGTGCCAGCAGCCACGGCCCCGGGAAACGGGACAATGAGCAGTTCTTC.

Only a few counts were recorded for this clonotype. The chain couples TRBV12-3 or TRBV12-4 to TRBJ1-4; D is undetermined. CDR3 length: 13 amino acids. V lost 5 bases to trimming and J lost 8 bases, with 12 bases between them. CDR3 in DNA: TGTGCCAGCAGTAAGCAGCTACGGGAAAAACTGTTTTTT. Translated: CASSKQLREKLFF.